Following are 14 T cell receptor beta chains from one sample sequenced in a study of shared T cell receptors in the human thymus. TCRdb's copy holds only in-frame clones and misses some; the assay was immunoSEQ multiplex PCR. The data show under 450,000 clones, just under 95% seen once. The sequencing input was thymocytes. The origin of the receptors is a human donor.

This chain uses TRBV7-8 with TRBJ1-5, with D unclear. This CDR3 is built from 16 residues. Trimming cost V 1 base and J 5 bases, with 15 bases left between them. CDR1 SGHVS and CDR2 FQNEAQ come from the germline V gene. The CDR3 nucleotides are TGTGCCAGCAGCTTAGGAACGGTTCCACCTCATCAGCCCCAGCATTTT. Translating it yields CASSLGTVPPHQPQHF.

The chain has TRBV7-3 and TRBJ2-3, with D perhaps TRBD2 (6 bases). V was cut by 9 bases and J by 1 base, with 11 bases left in between. Germline assignment: CDR1 SGHTA and CDR2 FQGTGA. The length of the CDR3 is 13 residues. The DNA for the CDR3 is TGTGCCAGTCGGACTACCCGCACAGATACGCAGTATTTT. Translating it yields CASRTTRTDTQYF.

This chain joins TRBV4-2 and TRBJ2-3, with 12 bases identical to TRBD2. Germline values: CDR1 LGHNA, CDR2 YNFKEQ. Trimming at V came to 1 base and at J to 1 base, leaving 15 bases not matched to a gene. This CDR3 has 21 residues. The CDR3 DNA reads as TGTGCCAGCAGCCAAGTCGGAGCTAGCGGGAGGGTCCCAACCTGCACAGATACGCAGTATTTT. Its translation: CASSQVGASGRVPTCTDTQYF.

The V call is TRBV4-2, the J call TRBJ2-3; D call uncertain. Germline V gene lookup returns CDR1 LGHNA and CDR2 YNFKEQ. The CDR3 is made up of 16 amino acids. The ends were cut back, 3 bases at V and 2 bases at J, with 15 bases in the middle. Here the CDR3 DNA reads TGTGCCAGCAGCCAGGAGAAGGGAAAGTCCACAGATACGCAGTATTTT. Protein product: CASSQEKGKSTDTQYF.

The chain links TRBV28 to TRBJ2-1; D could derive from TRBD1 or TRBD2 (7 bases each). In germline, CDR1 is MDHEN, CDR2 SYDVKM. The length of the CDR3 is 15 residues. Trimming removed 3 bases from V and 4 bases from J, with 13 bases in between. The CDR3 region is CASSFYRGGYNEQFF. DNA of the CDR3: TGTGCCAGCAGTTTTTACAGGGGAGGGTACAATGAGCAGTTCTTC.

The chain recombines TRBV5-6 with TRBJ2-1; 8 positions agree with TRBD2. The ends lost 4 bases at V and 5 bases at J; junction bases unmatched: 11. Germline V CDR1 and CDR2: SGHDT, YYEEEE. This CDR3 spans 16 amino acids. CDR3 loop: CASSGVREVPHNEQFF. CDR3 DNA: TGTGCCAGCAGCGGGGTGCGGGAGGTCCCCCACAATGAGCAGTTCTTC.

V is TRBV5-4 and J is TRBJ2-4; D may be TRBD1 (9 bases). The CDR3 runs 17 residues. The V end was cut by 0 bases, the J end by 4 bases, with 17 bases between. Per the germline V gene, CDR1 is SGHNT and CDR2 is YYREEE (reference sequence). The CDR3 loop reads CASSLAGGDREKNIQYF. The CDR3 DNA reads TGTGCCAGCAGCTTGGCCGGGGGGGACAGGGAGAAAAACATTCAGTACTTC.

A single count supports this clone. This chain links TRBV2 with TRBJ2-3; 9 positions agree with TRBD2. This CDR3 is 17 amino acids long. J lost 5 bases, V lost 7 bases, and 16 bases had no gene match. Germline values: CDR1 SNHLY, CDR2 FYNNEI. Here the CDR3 reads CASTEPSASGAGDTQYF. The CDR3 DNA reads TGTGCCAGCACCGAGCCATCGGCTAGCGGGGCCGGAGATACGCAGTATTTT.

This rearrangement joins TRBV7-9 to TRBJ1-1, with TRBD1 matching 7 bases. The CDR3 spans 15 residues. Germline CDR1 and CDR2: SEHNR and FQNEAQ (reference sequence). V gave up 2 bases and J gave up 2 bases; unmatched junction bases: 5. CDR3 protein: CASSLLRGHNTEAFF. The CDR3 DNA reads TGTGCCAGCAGCTTATTAAGGGGGCACAACACTGAAGCTTTCTTT.

V is TRBV18 and J is TRBJ2-7; TRBD2 matches 7 bases. CDR3 length: 19 amino acids. J lost 0 bases, V lost 2 bases, and 16 bases had no gene match. From germline, CDR1 is KGHSH and CDR2 LQKENI. CDR3: CASSPVEGGPYFSSYEQYF. CDR3 DNA sequence: TGTGCCAGCTCACCAGTGGAGGGAGGGCCATATTTCAGCTCCTACGAGCAGTACTTC. The full variable domain, in which reference TRBV18 and TRBJ2-7 provide the parts outside the CDR3, is NAGVMQNPRHLVRRRGQEARLRCSPMKGHSHVYWYRQLPEEGLKFMVYLQKENIIDESGMPKERFSAEFPKEGPSILRIQQVVRGDSAAYFCASSPVEGGPYFSSYEQYFGPGTRLTVT.

This chain joins TRBV6-1 and TRBJ2-7; TRBD2 is a possible D gene (6 bases). V lost 2 bases and J 1 base, leaving 24 bases between the germline ends. CDR1 is MNHNS, CDR2 SASEGT, per germline. The CDR3 has 19 amino acids. This chain's CDR3 is CASSERCGGRASDSYEQYF. CDR3 DNA sequence: TGTGCCAGCAGTGAAAGGTGCGGAGGCAGGGCTAGCGATTCCTACGAGCAGTACTTC.

The sample holds a few counts of this clone. V gene TRBV14 combines with J gene TRBJ1-1; D is undetermined. Germline CDR1 reads SGHDN; CDR2 reads FVKESK. With 0 bases removed from V and 8 bases from J, the gap between germline ends came to 13 bases. The CDR3 covers 14 residues. The CDR3 coding sequence is TGTGCCAGCAGCCAAGATCGAAGCGCGATGGAAGCTTTCTTT. Its protein is CASSQDRSAMEAFF.

The rearrangement links TRBV5-4 to TRBJ1-1, with 7 bases matching TRBD1. The junction had 12 bases not matched to a gene; V was cut back by 4 bases and J by 6 bases. Germline CDR1 and CDR2: SGHNT and YYREEE (reference sequence). The CDR3 has 15 residues. Here the CDR3 reads CASSHLREGAAEAFF. The CDR3 DNA is TGTGCCAGCAGCCACCTGCGGGAGGGGGCTGCTGAAGCTTTCTTT.

The genes are TRBV19 and TRBJ1-4; 7 bases agree with TRBD1. This CDR3 has 15 residues. After removal of 6 bases from V and 0 bases from J, the junction contained 4 bases not matched to a gene. CDR1 and CDR2 (germline): LNHDA, SQIVND (reference sequence). The CDR3, as DNA: TGTGCCAGTAGACCAGGGGGAGCAACTAATGAAAAACTGTTTTTT. Translation: CASRPGGATNEKLFF.